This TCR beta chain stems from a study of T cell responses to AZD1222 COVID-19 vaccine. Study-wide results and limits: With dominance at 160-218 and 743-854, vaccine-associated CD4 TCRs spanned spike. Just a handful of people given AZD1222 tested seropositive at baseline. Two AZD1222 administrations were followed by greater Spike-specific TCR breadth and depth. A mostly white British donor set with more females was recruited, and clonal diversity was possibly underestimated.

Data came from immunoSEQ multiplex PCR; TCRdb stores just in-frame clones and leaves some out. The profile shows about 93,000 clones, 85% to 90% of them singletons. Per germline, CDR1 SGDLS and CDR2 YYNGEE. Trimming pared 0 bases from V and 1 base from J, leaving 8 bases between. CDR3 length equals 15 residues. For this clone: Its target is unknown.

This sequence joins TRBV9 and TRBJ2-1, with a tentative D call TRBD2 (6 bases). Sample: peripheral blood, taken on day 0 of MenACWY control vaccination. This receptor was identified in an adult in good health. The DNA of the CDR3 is TGTGCCAGCAGCGTAGGGGGGGAGTCCTACAATGAGCAGTTCTTC. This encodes CASSVGGESYNEQFF.